This entry lists 4 T cell receptor beta chains sequenced from one sample in a study of blood T cell repertoires in COVID-19. Assay: immunoSEQ multiplex PCR; the TCRdb copy retains only in-frame clones and omits some. The sample lists approximately 170,000 clones, around 80% seen once, with around 6.1% in the top ten. The sequencing input was PBMCs or T cells enriched from blood (not recorded which). These receptors came from a man aged 35 to 55 who had recovered from COVID-19.

The chain links TRBV6-5 to TRBJ1-6, with D perhaps TRBD1 (5 bases). The V end was cut by 2 bases, the J end by 15 bases, with 11 bases between. CDR3 size: 12 residues. Germline V gene sequence: CDR1 MNHEY, CDR2 SVGAGI. The CDR3 nucleotides are TGTGCCAGCAGTTACAAGGGCACAGGCCTCCACTTT. Encoded protein: CASSYKGTGLHF.

This sequence joins TRBV19 and TRBJ1-2; D not resolved. V lost 4 bases and J 4 bases, leaving 25 bases between the germline ends. Germline values: CDR1 LNHDA, CDR2 SQIVND (reference sequence). The CDR3 consists of 18 residues. The CDR3 spells CASSTFPGDAFTFYGYTF. CDR3 sequence (DNA): TGTGCCAGTAGTACATTTCCCGGAGACGCGTTCACCTTCTATGGCTACACCTTC. The full variable domain, completed using reference TRBV19 and TRBJ1-2, is DGGITQSPKYLFRKEGQNVTLSCEQNLNHDAMYWYRQDPGQGLRLIYYSQIVNDFQKGDIAEGYSVSREKKESFPLTVTSAQKNPTAFYLCASSTFPGDAFTFYGYTFGSGTRLTVV.

The chain joins TRBV21-1 to TRBJ1-1; TRBD1 is taken as the D call from the table, unchecked against the DNA. TRBV21-1 is a documented pseudogene. This CDR3 comprises 11 residues. For the CDR3, the DNA is TGTGCCAGTACAGGGGGCACTGAAGCTTTCTTT. Residues: CASTGGTEAFF.

The chain links TRBV5-6 to TRBJ1-2; D possibly corresponds to TRBD1 (5 bases). There are 15 residues in the CDR3. V was trimmed by 0 bases and J by 8 bases, leaving 17 bases between them. Germline CDR1 reads SGHDT; CDR2 reads YYEEEE. This chain's CDR3 is CASSLAGRGYRGYTF. The CDR3 region has the DNA TGTGCCAGCAGCTTGGCCGGGAGGGGATATAGGGGCTACACCTTC.